The T cell receptor beta chain described here comes from a study of neurological immune-mediated disorders (dated by TCRdb to between 2019 and 2020). Concerning the study at large: Using UMI-based sequencing, the study compared peripheral blood TCR-beta repertoires from patients with HTLV-I-associated myelopathy (HAM/TSP), patients with multiple sclerosis, and healthy controls. The 95 to 120 TCR-beta libraries covered PBMC samples along with longitudinal samples, technical triplicates, and paired sorted CD4+ and CD8+ T-cell subsets. The cohort included 60 to 75 subjects: roughly 15 with HAM/TSP, roughly 35 with multiple sclerosis, and some 20 healthy controls. The study at large found these results: The highest TCR clonal expansion was observed in HAM/TSP patients, whereas the lowest was observed in MS patients, even when compared with healthy controls. Across subjects, expanded clones never shared an identical CDR3 amino acid sequence, which suggests that the TCR-beta repertoires in every group were private.

The germline V end is reduced by 4 bases and the J end by 6 bases; junction bases left unmatched: 9. The germline V gene (reference sequence) sets CDR1 to LGHDT and CDR2 to YNNKEL. CDR3 length: 15 amino acids, cysteine to phenylalanine. CDR3 DNA only is kept here, 45 bases in frame from base 1. The table lists this clonotype with many counts. Its antigen has not been determined. No much larger clonotype is one base removed from it; base qualities were not supplied. To synthesize cDNA, template-switch 5'RACE was performed with a primer carrying a 10-nucleotide random unique molecular identifier so that each TCR transcript was tagged. Each sequencing run produced over 160 million TCR-beta sequences covering 15-18 subjects. The RNeasy kit was used for extraction of total RNA. The KAPA Real-time Library Amplification kit was used to amplify TCR-beta VDJ regions with primers targeting the TCR constant region and the 5'RACE anchor. A first PCR added sample indexes and Illumina adaptors, after which a second PCR increased the library yield. After purification with Ampure beads, the TCR product of roughly 650 bp was size-selected on a 2% E-gel SizeSelection system. Before pooling, libraries had their quality checked on a Bioanalyzer, their concentration measured with Qubit, and their quantity determined with the Kapa Library Quantification kit. Libraries were sequenced paired-end 2 x 150 bp on an Illumina HiSeq 2500. To increase sequence diversity, roughly 24-31% phiX was spiked into each library pool. On the study's bioinformatics: Quality-filtered reads were processed with the UMI-based MiGEC pipeline, which removed over 75% of raw TCR sequences during error correction. IMGT germline references were used for aligning VDJ genes, and each clonotype was defined as a unique CDR3 amino acid sequence together with its V-J genes. Clonal expansion, Shannon diversity and CDR3 relatedness (CalcPairwiseDistances, ClusterSamples) were evaluated with VDJtools, and phylogenetic trees were built with CLCbio workbench. Clones with at least 8 unique UMIs were defined as expanded, with this threshold being based on coefficient-of-variation modelling across technical triplicates. TCRdb trimmed the raw reads at Q25, called clones with MiXCR and kept productive beta chains. Every distinct CDR3 protein forms one entry, paired with its most common genes and DNA. For this entry, the V and J calls and clone size follow TCRdb and not the study's own pipeline. A total of some 38,000 distinct CDR3 sequences appear in this sample, more than 4.5% of them only once. Jointly, the top ten make up 7% to 9.5% of the sample.

The healthy controls were volunteers from a blood bank in Maryland, USA. For the sorted-subset TCR libraries, the starting material was 1 million sorted CD4+ or CD8+ T cells. Peripheral blood was subjected to Ficoll-Hypaque density gradient centrifugation to isolate PBMCs, which were then cryopreserved in liquid nitrogen. The study also sequenced paired sorted CD4+ and CD8+ subsets from healthy controls, HAM/TSP patients and MS patients. This chain joins TRBV3-1 to TRBJ1-2; 9 nucleotides in the junction match TRBD1. The TCR originated in a man younger than 35 in good health. Sample: CD4+ T cells from blood. Here the CDR3 is given as CASSLTSGTGNGYTF. At the DNA level, the sequence is TGTGCCAGCAGCCTCACATCCGGGACAGGGAATGGCTACACCTTC.